This T cell receptor (beta chain) was profiled in a study of T cells in Graves' hyperthyroidism and ophthalmopathy. V gave up 5 bases and J gave up 6 bases; unmatched junction bases: 6. This CDR3 contains 15 residues. Germline-derived CDR1 and CDR2 are LNHDA and SQIVND (reference sequence). Graves' hyperthyroidism is called stable when ophthalmopathy does not progress within 18 months. The study excluded patients with uncontrolled infection, other autoimmune disease, pregnancy or lactation. What was amplified from RNA transcripts were TCR beta CDR3 regions. Using the HTBI primer set, a first-round RT-PCR was run on the TCR CDR3. TCRdb analysed the multiplex PCR reads with MiXCR anew, one entry per CDR3 protein. The data hold 450,000 to 600,000 distinct CDR3 sequences, with roughly 15% observed a single time.

This clonotype was sampled from a woman in her 40s with Graves' hyperthyroidism. The chain has TRBV19 and TRBJ1-6; the match to TRBD1 covers 8 bases. The sequenced sample was blood. For the CDR3, the DNA is TGTGCCAGTAGTTCCCAGGGGGCCAGTAATTCACCCCTCCACTTT. Protein sequence: CASSSQGASNSPLHF.